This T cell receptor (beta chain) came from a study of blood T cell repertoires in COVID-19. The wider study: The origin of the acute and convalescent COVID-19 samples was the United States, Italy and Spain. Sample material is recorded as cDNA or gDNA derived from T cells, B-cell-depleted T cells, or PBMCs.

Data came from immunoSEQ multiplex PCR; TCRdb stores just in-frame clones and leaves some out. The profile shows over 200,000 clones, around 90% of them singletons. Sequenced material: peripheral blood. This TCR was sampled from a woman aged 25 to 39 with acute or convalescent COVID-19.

CDR3 residues: CASSPSGRLYNEQFF. The CDR3 coding sequence is TGTGCCAGCAGTCCTAGCGGGAGGCTCTACAATGAGCAGTTCTTC. The chain employs TRBV6-6 and TRBJ2-1; 11 positions agree with TRBD2. Germline V gives CDR1 MNHNY, CDR2 SVGAGI (reference sequence). After removal of 5 bases from V and 3 bases from J, the junction contained 3 bases not matched to a gene. This CDR3 comprises 15 residues.